This T cell receptor beta chain originates from a study of immune characterization of retroperitoneal liposarcoma (dated by TCRdb to about 2019). Concerning this clonotype itself: Its antigen is unknown. Per-base quality was not reported, and no clone a single base away is much larger than it.

The method behind the library was PCR. The sample was run on a NextSeq 500. The public reads were reprocessed in TCRdb via fastp at Q25 and MiXCR, keeping in-frame beta chains. Entries are consolidated by CDR3 protein sequence, retaining the most common genes and DNA. The sample table shows around 6,100 distinct CDR3 sequences, and about 29% are seen once. The top ten clones comprise 28% of the sample. At the junction V is shortened by 6 bases and J by 1 base, with 13 bases in between. Counted from cysteine to phenylalanine, this CDR3 has 15 amino acids. Left in the record is the CDR3 DNA by itself, 45 bases read in frame from the first base. Per the germline V gene, SGDLS is the CDR1 and YYNGEE is the CDR2.

The receptor chain draws on TRBV9 and TRBJ2-2; a weak D assignment points to TRBD2 (5 bases agree). The sample taken for sequencing was tumor tissue. The clonotype originates from a female donor with retroperitoneal liposarcoma. The sequenced DNA: TGTGCCAGCACCTCCCGAGGGCAGAACACCGGGGAGCTGTTTTTT. Its protein reads: CASTSRGQNTGELFF.